The present TCR beta chain was sequenced within a study of cytomegalovirus exposure and HLA in healthy donors. The PCR made use of 60 Vbeta and 13 Jbeta primers. Libraries were prepared by immunoSEQ multiplex PCR; TCRdb keeps only in-frame clonotypes and omits some of them. Of fewer than 200,000 clones detected, 70% to 90% appear once; the ten largest clones hold around 0.93%. Trimming removed 2 bases from V and 4 bases from J; junction bases left unmatched: 2. This CDR3 is 15 amino acids long. The germline CDR1 and CDR2 sequences are SGDLS and YYNGEE. This chain joins TRBV9 and TRBJ1-5; 11 nucleotides align to TRBD1. The TCR was taken from a woman in her 30s in good health and CMV-seronegative. Material for sequencing was PBMCs. The DNA of the CDR3 is TGTGCCAGCAGCGTCGGACAGGGGGCGAATCAGCCCCAGCATTTT. Encoded protein: CASSVGQGANQPQHF.